This entry describes one TCR beta chain. Its target is not known. TCRdb's copy holds only in-frame clones and misses some; the assay was immunoSEQ multiplex PCR. The table includes under 90,000 clones, 90% to 95% detected once. V gave up 0 bases and J gave up 0 bases; unmatched junction bases: 2. The CDR3 has 15 residues. Germline V gives CDR1 SGHDT, CDR2 YYEEEE. This sample was taken from a study of PD-L1 blockade in urothelial cancer. At the level of the study: Beginning in about 2014, patients received atezolizumab, given as 1,200 mg intravenously every 3 weeks. Bladder-origin urothelial cancer in males described about 90% of the roughly 30 patients.

The study's findings and limits: Stronger expansion of tumor-associated clones in blood at 3 weeks distinguished durable-benefit patients.

Per patient, between 1 and 8 samples were collected at pretreatment and on-treatment time points. V is TRBV5-6 and J is TRBJ1-1; 7 bases match TRBD1. The receptor was isolated from a man aged 55 to 70 with urothelial cancer. Specimen: PBMCs, collected around atezolizumab (anti-PD-L1) treatment. CDR3 sequence: CASSLAGQLNTEAFF. The DNA of the CDR3 is TGTGCCAGCAGCTTGGCGGGACAGCTGAACACTGAAGCTTTCTTT.